The next 29 T cell receptor beta chains were all read from a single sample in a study of blood T cells in healthy people across ages. The authors ran a second PCR of 7 to 11 cycles using a sample-barcoded 5' primer and a J-beta primer mix. In TCRdb, the 5' RACE reads were re-called with MiXCR into one record per CDR3 protein. The repertoire has 710,000 or so distinct CDR3 sequences, around 32% of them found once; the top ten carry 15%. Material for sequencing was blood. The receptor set was obtained from an elderly woman in good health.

This clonotype was picked up one time. The rearrangement links TRBV11-2 to TRBJ1-5; maybe TRBD1 (6 bases). V gave up 4 bases and J gave up 5 bases, with 12 bases separating them. This CDR3 contains 14 residues. The germline V gene encodes CDR1 SGHAT and CDR2 FQNNGV. Here the CDR3 DNA reads TGTGCCAGCAGCTCCGGACAGTTAGATCAGCCCCAGCATTTT. Translating gives CASSSGQLDQPQHF.

This clonotype was seen at least ten times. The rearrangement joins TRBV7-6 to TRBJ2-7; D gene uncertain. V was cut by 5 bases and J by 7 bases, with 12 bases left in between. This CDR3 is 12 amino acids long. In germline, CDR1 is SGHVS, CDR2 FNYEAQ. The CDR3 DNA follows: TGTGCCAGCAGCCCCCAGGCAGTGGAGCAGTACTTC. Its translation: CASSPQAVEQYF.

This chain joins TRBV9 and TRBJ1-1, with 7 bases fitting TRBD1. The CDR3 is 16 residues long. V shed 0 bases, J shed 3 bases, and the junction held 8 bases outside the gene matches. The germline V gene has CDR1 SGDLS and CDR2 YYNGEE. DNA for the CDR3: TGTGCCAGCAGCGTAGGCCTCAGGGGGTTCGACACTGAAGCTTTCTTT. Protein sequence: CASSVGLRGFDTEAFF.

There are many counts of this clonotype. The rearrangement links TRBV14 to TRBJ1-2; D unclear. The CDR3 length is 15 residues. V dropped 4 bases and J dropped 4 bases, with 16 bases sitting between them. Germline V CDR1 and CDR2: SGHDN, FVKESK. The CDR3 nucleotides are TGTGCCAGCAGCCCATATGGAGTTGAAGCCTATGGCTACACCTTC. Translated: CASSPYGVEAYGYTF. The full variable domain, completed using reference TRBV14 and TRBJ1-2, is EAGVTQFPSHSVIEKGQTVTLRCDPISGHDNLYWYRRVMGKEIKFLLHFVKESKQDESGMPNNRFLAERTGGTYSTLKVQPAELEDSGVYFCASSPYGVEAYGYTFGSGTRLTVV.

This clonotype was seen at least ten times. The V gene is TRBV9, the J gene TRBJ1-2; a weak D match, TRBD1 (6 bases). The germline V gene has CDR1 SGDLS and CDR2 YYNGEE. V lost 4 bases, J lost 7 bases, and 11 bases lay in between. The CDR3 length is 12 residues. The CDR3 DNA reads TGTGCCAGCAGCCCCCGGGGGCTTGGCTACACCTTC. It is translated as CASSPRGLGYTF.

The gene calls are TRBV6-5 and TRBJ1-1; D perhaps matches TRBD1 (6 bases). CDR1 MNHEY and CDR2 SVGAGI come from the germline V gene. CDR3 length: 15 residues. Trimming stripped 5 bases from V and 2 bases from J, with 15 bases between. CDR3 residues: CASSPRDNLNTEAFF. For the CDR3, the DNA is TGTGCCAGCAGTCCCCGGGACAACTTAAACACTGAAGCTTTCTTT.

This clonotype was seen repeatedly, ten times or more. J is TRBJ2-3 and V is TRBV11-2, with 11 bases fitting TRBD2. The CDR3 runs 16 residues. V lost 6 bases and J lost 1; bases outside the gene matches: 6. CDR1 and CDR2 from the germline V gene are SGHAT and FQNNGV. The CDR3 protein is CASSSGLAAGTDTQYF. For the CDR3, the DNA is TGTGCCAGCAGTTCGGGACTAGCGGCTGGCACAGATACGCAGTATTTT. The full variable domain, with the rest looked up from reference TRBV11-2 and TRBJ2-3, is EAGVAQSPRYKIIEKRQSVAFWCNPISGHATLYWYQQILGQGPKLLIQFQNNGVVDDSQLPKDRFSAERLKGVDSTLKIQPAKLEDSAVYLCASSSGLAAGTDTQYFGPGTRLTVL.

This clonotype was seen repeatedly, ten times or more. The chain recombines TRBV7-9 with TRBJ1-2; a possible D gene is TRBD1 (5 bases). The ends were cut back, 1 base at V and 4 bases at J, with 10 bases in the middle. This CDR3 is built from 14 residues. The V gene's germline CDR1 is SEHNR and CDR2 FQNEAQ (reference sequence). CDR3 in DNA: TGTGCCAGCAGCTTAGTAGGAGGGGTCTATGGCTACACCTTC. It encodes CASSLVGGVYGYTF.

The chain has TRBV20-1 and TRBJ1-1; the match to TRBD1 covers 8 bases. V lost 3 bases and J lost 3; bases outside the gene matches: 3. Per the germline V gene, CDR1 is DFQATT and CDR2 is SNEGSKA (reference sequence). The CDR3 has 13 residues. The CDR3 DNA is TGCAGTGCTAGCACAGGGGGATACACTGAAGCTTTCTTT. Amino acids: CSASTGGYTEAFF.

This clonotype showed up just a few times. A read error may explain this, as a much larger clone is one base away. The genes are TRBV20-1 and TRBJ2-1; D possibly corresponds to TRBD2 (7 bases). Germline V gives CDR1 DFQATT, CDR2 SNEGSKA (reference sequence). CDR3 length equals 13 residues. The CDR3 region has the DNA TGCAGTGCCCACCGTAGGGGGGGCCATGAGCGGTTCTTC. It codes for CSAHRRGGHERFF.

This clonotype appeared a few times. One end of the junction varies from germline; a read error may be responsible. This sequence joins TRBV5-5 and TRBJ1-1; D not resolved. The CDR3 has 15 amino acids. Per the germline V gene, CDR1 is SGHKS and CDR2 is YYEKEE (reference sequence). The CDR3 DNA reads TGTGCCAGCAGACCGATCCGTTCCGAGAACACTAAAGCTTTCTTT. Translating gives CASRPIRSENTKAFF.

This clonotype was found once. A much more abundant neighbour one base away suggests this may be a read error. The gene calls are TRBV6-2 or TRBV6-3 and TRBJ2-3; 7 nucleotides agree with TRBD1. CDR3 length: 17 residues. Looked up from germline, CDR1 is MNHEY and CDR2 is SVGEGT. The CDR3 loop is CTSSYYASGQVTDTQYF. The CDR3 DNA reads as TGTACCAGCAGTTACTATGCGTCCGGACAGGTCACAGATACGCAGTATTTT.

The chain recombines TRBV7-2 with TRBJ2-2; possible D gene TRBD1, 6 bases. Trimming removed 5 bases from V and 7 bases from J, with 17 bases in between. Germline loops: CDR1 SGHTA, CDR2 FQGNSA. The CDR3 sequence is 15 residues long. The CDR3: CASSISGVSGGELFF. CDR3 nucleotides: TGTGCCAGCAGCATTTCAGGGGTTTCGGGCGGGGAGCTGTTTTTT.

This chain joins TRBV20-1 and TRBJ1-1; TRBD1 aligns across 7 bases. With 6 bases clipped from V and 3 bases from J, the junction kept 10 bases outside the gene matches. Germline V lookup: CDR1 DFQATT, CDR2 SNEGSKA (reference sequence). The CDR3 extends over 14 amino acids. CDR3 in amino acids: CSAPQGGMDTEAFF. In nucleotides, the CDR3 is TGCAGTGCCCCCCAGGGGGGTATGGACACTGAAGCTTTCTTT.

This clonotype was picked up one time. The V call is TRBV7-9, the J call TRBJ2-1; D gene ambiguous. The germline CDR1 and CDR2 sequences are SEHNR and FQNEAQ (reference sequence). Trimming removed 3 bases from V and 6 bases from J, with 9 bases in between. This CDR3 has 13 residues. The CDR3 loop reads CASSFGASNEQFF. The CDR3 DNA sequence: TGTGCCAGCAGCTTCGGTGCTTCCAATGAGCAGTTCTTC.

A few counts support this clonotype. This chain uses TRBV6-1 with TRBJ1-5; TRBD1 is a possible D gene (5 bases). The CDR3 consists of 15 residues. Germline CDR1 and CDR2: MNHNS and SASEGT. V was clipped by 0 bases and J by 6 bases, with 12 bases between them. CDR3 coding DNA: TGTGCCAGCAGTGAAGCTCAGGGCTCGGGTCAGCCCCAGCATTTT. Protein product: CASSEAQGSGQPQHF.

This clonotype occurred many times. This chain's CDR3 is CASSVSVSYNEQFF. The DNA for the CDR3 is TGTGCCAGCAGCGTTTCCGTCTCCTACAATGAGCAGTTCTTC. J is TRBJ2-1 and V is TRBV9; D not resolved. Germline V CDR1 and CDR2: SGDLS, YYNGEE. The V and J ends lost 2 bases and 0 bases respectively, with 6 bases between them. This CDR3 region has 14 residues.

This clonotype appeared many times. The gene calls are TRBV20-1 and TRBJ2-4; possible D gene TRBD2, 6 bases. CDR1 and CDR2 (germline): DFQATT, SNEGSKA (reference sequence). V gave up 6 bases and J gave up 4 bases, with 19 bases separating them. The CDR3 loop spans 15 amino acids. The CDR3 DNA is TGCAGTGCCGCAAGCGATCTTGGACTAAAAAACATTCAGTACTTC. It encodes CSAASDLGLKNIQYF.

This clonotype was observed many times. The gene calls are TRBV5-1 and TRBJ1-2, with TRBD1 identical over 8 bases. V shed 0 bases, J shed 7 bases, and the junction held 8 bases outside the gene matches. The germline V gene has CDR1 SGHRS and CDR2 YFSETQ. This CDR3 region has 15 residues. CDR3 nucleotides: TGCGCCAGCAGCTTGGCCGTCGGACAGGGAGTTGGCTACACCTTC. Its protein product is CASSLAVGQGVGYTF. Variable domain in full (rest from reference TRBV5-1 and TRBJ1-2): KAGVTQTPRYLIKTRGQQVTLSCSPISGHRSVSWYQQTPGQGLQFLFEYFSETQRNKGNFPGRFSGRQFSNSRSEMNVSTLELGDSALYLCASSLAVGQGVGYTFGSGTRLTVV.

This clonotype has just a few counts. The rearrangement joins TRBV3-1 to TRBJ1-6, with TRBD1 as a possible D gene (5 bases). The CDR3 sequence is 12 residues long. Germline V gene lookup returns CDR1 LGHDT and CDR2 YNNKEL (reference sequence). V lost 3 bases to trimming and J lost 8 bases, with 5 bases between them. CDR3 sequence: CASSQGDSPLHF. CDR3 nucleotides: TGTGCCAGCAGCCAGGGGGATTCACCCCTCCACTTT.

In its sample, this clonotype was seen a few times. A much larger clone differs by one base, so this may be a read error. The rearrangement uses TRBV5-1 and TRBJ1-1, with D perhaps matching TRBD1 (5 bases). The V end lost 3 bases, the J end lost 5 bases, and 14 bases lay between the germline ends. Germline values: CDR1 SGHRS, CDR2 YFSETQ. The CDR3 has 14 amino acids. DNA of the CDR3: TGCGCCAGCAGCTGGGCTTGGGGGAGGACTGAAGCTTTCTTT. Encoded protein: CASSWAWGRTEAFF.

On this clonotype: This clone may be a read error of a much larger clone one base away. The chain couples TRBV20-1 to TRBJ2-1; D call uncertain. The J call may be mistaken, given a closer DNA end match to TRBJ2-7. There are 13 residues in the CDR3. CDR1 and CDR2 (germline): DFQATT, SNEGSKA (reference sequence). The CDR3 DNA follows: TGCAGTGCTATACGGACGCAAAACAATGAGCAGTACTTC. The encoded protein is CSAIRTQNNEQYF.

The table lists this clonotype with many counts. V is TRBV20-1 and J is TRBJ2-2; a weak D match, TRBD1 (7 bases). The V end lost 5 bases, the J end lost 4 bases, and 14 bases lay between the germline ends. Germline V gives CDR1 DFQATT, CDR2 SNEGSKA (reference sequence). The CDR3 is 14 amino acids. CDR3: CSAPGGTGTGELFF. The CDR3 nucleotides are TGCAGTGCTCCAGGGGGGACGGGCACCGGGGAGCTGTTTTTT.

This clonotype was observed at least ten times. The chain joins TRBV20-1 to TRBJ2-7; 8 nucleotides align to TRBD2. The CDR3 loop spans 15 amino acids. Germline CDR1 DFQATT, CDR2 SNEGSKA (reference sequence). V dropped 0 bases and J dropped 2; count of bases not matched to a gene: 6. For the CDR3, the DNA is TGCAGTGCTAGAGATCCCCCTAGCGGGCCCTACGAGCAGTACTTC. Translated: CSARDPPSGPYEQYF.

This clonotype has more than one count but fewer than ten. The rearrangement links TRBV18 to TRBJ2-3, with D hard to call. Trimming stripped 2 bases from V and 4 bases from J, with 16 bases between. Germline V CDR1 and CDR2: KGHSH, LQKENI. The CDR3 runs 16 residues. Written as DNA, the CDR3 is TGTGCCAGCTCACCAGTGGGATTAGATAATCCAGATACGCAGTATTTT. The encoded protein is CASSPVGLDNPDTQYF.

This chain uses TRBV29-1 with TRBJ2-5; tentatively, D is TRBD1 (6 bases). The CDR3 runs to 13 residues. The V gene lost 4 bases and the J gene lost 2 bases, with 11 bases spanning the gap. Germline CDR1 reads SQVTM; CDR2 reads ANQGSEA. CDR3 loop: CSVGRTVQETQYF. The CDR3 DNA sequence: TGCAGCGTTGGAAGGACAGTTCAAGAGACCCAGTACTTC. Supplemented by reference TRBV29-1 and TRBJ2-5, the full variable domain reads SAVISQKPSRDICQRGTSLTIQCQVDSQVTMMFWYRQQPGQSLTLIATANQGSEATYESGFVIDKFPISRPNLTFSTLTVSNMSPEDSSIYLCSVGRTVQETQYFGPGTRLLVL.

In this sample, this clonotype turned up many times. The CDR3 DNA sequence: TGTGCCAGCAGCCTAAGGTGGGGACGATTCACAGATACGCAGTATTTT. Protein: CASSLRWGRFTDTQYF. The rearrangement uses TRBV14 and TRBJ2-3, with D tentatively TRBD1 or TRBD2 (5 bases each). V lost 4 bases to trimming and J lost 2 bases, with 16 bases between them. Germline CDR1 is SGHDN and CDR2 is FVKESK. CDR3 length: 16 residues.

This clonotype was observed many times. The chain has TRBV7-9 and TRBJ1-2, with 8 bases aligning to TRBD1. The CDR3 is 15 residues long. Losses at the gene ends were 4 bases for V and 4 bases for J; bases not matched to a gene: 8. Germline V CDR1 and CDR2: SEHNR, FQNEAQ (reference sequence). The CDR3 nucleotides are TGTGCCAGCAGCTCAGACAGGGGCCGAGTCTATGGCTACACCTTC. This encodes CASSSDRGRVYGYTF.

This clonotype appeared many times. The chain recombines TRBV5-1 with TRBJ2-3; 11 nucleotides align to TRBD2. J was trimmed by 5 bases and V by 4 bases; bases with no gene match: 3. The CDR3 sequence is 14 residues long. Germline V lookup: CDR1 SGHRS, CDR2 YFSETQ. The CDR3 loop reads CASSPGLAGDTQYF. CDR3 coding DNA: TGCGCCAGCAGCCCCGGACTAGCGGGAGATACGCAGTATTTT.